The clone carrying this T cell receptor (beta chain) showed up many times. The data stem from a study of CD8 T cells in ankylosing spondylitis. TCRdb processed the 5' RACE reads anew with MiXCR; each CDR3 protein has one entry. The sample has fewer than 250,000 distinct CDR3 sequences, approximately 30% seen once; the top ten hold roughly 4.2%. Germline V gene sequence: CDR1 MNHEY, CDR2 SVGAGI. The CDR3 loop spans 16 amino acids. Trimming left V 3 bases short and J 5 bases short, with 18 bases between. Sequencing was carried out using blood, either unsorted or a sorted T cell fraction (not recorded which). The chain couples TRBV6-5 to TRBJ2-3, with D perhaps matching TRBD1 (6 bases). The TCR originated in a male donor with ankylosing spondylitis or in good health (not recorded which). CDR3 DNA sequence: TGTGCCAGCAGTTATCTCGGCCAGGGGTTGGGAGATACGCAGTATTTT. Translation gives CASSYLGQGLGDTQYF.